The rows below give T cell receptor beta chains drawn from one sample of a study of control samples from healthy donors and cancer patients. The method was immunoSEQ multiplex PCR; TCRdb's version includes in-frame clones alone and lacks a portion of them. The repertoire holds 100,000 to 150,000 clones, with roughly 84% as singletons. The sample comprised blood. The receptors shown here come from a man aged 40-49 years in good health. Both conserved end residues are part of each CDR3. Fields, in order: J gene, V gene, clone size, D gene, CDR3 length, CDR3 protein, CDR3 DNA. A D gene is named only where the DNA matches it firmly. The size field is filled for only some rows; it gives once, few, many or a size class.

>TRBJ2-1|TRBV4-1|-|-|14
CASSQALVYNEQFF
TGCGCCAGCAGCCAAGCTCTCGTGTACAATGAGCAGTTCTTC
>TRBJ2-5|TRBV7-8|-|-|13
CASSPGEQETQYF
TGTGCCAGCAGCCCAGGCGAACAAGAGACCCAGTACTTC
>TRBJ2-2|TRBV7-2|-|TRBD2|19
CASSGLKLAGGPNTGELFF
TGTGCCAGCAGCGGTTTAAAGCTAGCGGGGGGACCCAACACCGGGGAGCTGTTTTTT
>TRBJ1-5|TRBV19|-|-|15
CASTRSGGGNQPQHF
TGTGCCAGTACGCGGAGTGGGGGAGGGAATCAGCCCCAGCATTTT
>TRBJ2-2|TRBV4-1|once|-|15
CASSQVQGTPGELFF
TGCGCCAGCAGCCAAGTGCAGGGTACACCCGGGGAGCTGTTTTTT
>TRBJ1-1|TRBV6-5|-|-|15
CASRPNRFGGTEAFF
TGTGCCAGCAGACCAAACAGGTTTGGGGGCACTGAAGCTTTCTTT
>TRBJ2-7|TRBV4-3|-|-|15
CASSQEDAESYEQYF
TGCGCCAGCAGCCAAGAAGACGCAGAGTCCTACGAGCAGTACTTC
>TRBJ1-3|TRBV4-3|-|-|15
CASSQGAGPGNTIYF
TGCGCCAGCAGCCAAGGGGCTGGACCTGGAAACACCATATATTTT
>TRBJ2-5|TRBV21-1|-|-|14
CASSKREQAETQYF
TGTGCCAGCAGCAAAAGGGAACAGGCGGAGACCCAGTACTTC
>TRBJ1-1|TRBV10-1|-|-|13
CASSRLGSTEAFF
TGCGCCAGCAGTCGACTGGGAAGCACTGAAGCTTTCTTT
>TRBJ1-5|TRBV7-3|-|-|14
CASSLTEGNQPQHF
TGTGCCAGCAGCTTAACGGAGGGAAATCAGCCCCAGCATTTT
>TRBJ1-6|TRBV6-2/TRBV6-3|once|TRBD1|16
CASSTGTGGGKSPLHF
TGTGCCAGCAGCACCGGGACAGGGGGCGGAAAGTCACCCCTCCACTTT
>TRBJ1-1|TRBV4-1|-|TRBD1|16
CASSQNPGGMNTEAFF
TGCGCCAGCAGCCAAAATCCAGGGGGCATGAACACTGAAGCTTTCTTT
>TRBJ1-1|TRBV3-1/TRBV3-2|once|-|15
CASSQYQGLGTEAFF
TGTGCCAGCAGCCAATATCAGGGGCTTGGCACTGAAGCTTTCTTT
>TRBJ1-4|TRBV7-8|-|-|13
CASSLVRDVKLFF
TGTGCCAGCAGCTTAGTGAGAGATGTAAAACTGTTTTTT
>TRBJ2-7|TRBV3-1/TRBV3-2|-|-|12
CASSHLRTEQYF
TGTGCCAGCAGCCACCTAAGGACAGAGCAGTACTTC
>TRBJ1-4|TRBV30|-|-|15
CAWRGANNLRGKLFF
TGTGCCTGGAGGGGGGCCAATAATCTAAGAGGAAAACTGTTTTTT
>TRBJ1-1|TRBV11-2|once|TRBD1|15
CASSPTQPGTVGAFF
TGTGCCAGCAGCCCTACCCAACCCGGGACAGTTGGAGCTTTCTTT
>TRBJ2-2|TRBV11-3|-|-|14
CASSLRGHTGELFF
TGTGCCAGCAGCTTGCGGGGGCATACCGGGGAGCTGTTTTTT
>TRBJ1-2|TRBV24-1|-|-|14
CATSDFGRDYGYTF
TGTGCCACCAGTGATTTTGGACGGGACTATGGCTACACCTTC
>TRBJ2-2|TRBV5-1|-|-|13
CASSLVGTGELFF
TGCGCCAGCAGCTTGGTCGGGACCGGGGAGCTGTTTTTT
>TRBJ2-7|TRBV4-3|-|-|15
CASSQDLGGTYEQYF
TGCGCCAGCAGCCAAGATCTGGGAGGAACCTACGAGCAGTACTTC
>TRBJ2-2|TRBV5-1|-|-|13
CASTQTEAGELFF
TGCGCCAGCACCCAGACAGAGGCCGGGGAGCTGTTTTTT
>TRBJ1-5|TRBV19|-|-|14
CASDDGTRYQPQHF
TGTGCCAGTGATGACGGCACCAGGTATCAGCCCCAGCATTTT
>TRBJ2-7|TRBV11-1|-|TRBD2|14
CASSFAGTRREQYF
TGTGCCAGCAGCTTCGCCGGGACTAGGAGAGAGCAGTACTTC
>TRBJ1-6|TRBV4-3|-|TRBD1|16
CASQDRLSSYNSPLHF
TGCGCCAGCCAGGACAGGTTAAGCTCCTATAATTCACCCCTCCACTTT
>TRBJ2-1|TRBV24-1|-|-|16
CATSEGSSSSYNEQFF
TGTGCCACCAGTGAAGGTTCTTCCAGCTCCTACAATGAGCAGTTCTTC
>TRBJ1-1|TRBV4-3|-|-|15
CASSQRTLANTEAFF
TGCGCCAGCAGCCAGAGGACACTGGCTAACACTGAAGCTTTCTTT